These 10 T cell receptor beta chains were sequenced from one sample in a study of control samples from healthy donors and cancer patients. The repertoire was sequenced with immunoSEQ multiplex PCR; TCRdb's copy has only in-frame clones and lacks some. The table includes 150,000 or so clones, roughly 90% detected once. Sequencing was performed on blood. Receptors originate from a man younger than 35 in good health.

This chain links TRBV7-9 with TRBJ1-2; 7 bases fit TRBD1. CDR1 SEHNR and CDR2 FQNEAQ come from the germline V gene (reference sequence). Trimming at V came to 1 base and at J to 4 bases, leaving 6 bases not matched to a gene. The CDR3 length is 15 residues. CDR3 amino acids: CASSLGRDRIYGYTF. The CDR3 DNA sequence: TGTGCCAGCAGCTTAGGCCGGGACAGAATCTATGGCTACACCTTC. Variable domain in full (rest from reference TRBV7-9 and TRBJ1-2): DTGVSQNPRHKITKRGQNVTFRCDPISEHNRLYWYRQTLGQGPEFLTYFQNEAQLEKSRLLSDRFSAERPKGSFSTLEIQRTEQGDSAMYLCASSLGRDRIYGYTFGSGTRLTVV.

V is TRBV6-5 and J is TRBJ2-7; 10 bases are a match to TRBD1. This CDR3 has 15 amino acids. Losses at the gene ends were 5 bases for V and 0 bases for J; bases not matched to a gene: 4. Germline V CDR1 and CDR2: MNHEY, SVGAGI. The DNA of the CDR3 is TGTGCCAGCAGTCGACAGGGGGCCTTCTCCTACGAGCAGTACTTC. Translating gives CASSRQGAFSYEQYF.

The chain employs TRBV29-1 and TRBJ2-5; 9 nucleotides line up with TRBD1. V was pared by 5 bases and J by 4 bases, with 8 bases of the junction left unmatched. CDR1 and CDR2 (germline): SQVTM, ANQGSEA. The length of the CDR3 is 14 residues. The CDR3 here is CSVKQGAARETQYF. The CDR3 coding sequence is TGCAGCGTTAAACAGGGGGCGGCTCGAGAGACCCAGTACTTC. Filled out from reference TRBV29-1 and TRBJ2-5, the complete variable domain reads SAVISQKPSRDICQRGTSLTIQCQVDSQVTMMFWYRQQPGQSLTLIATANQGSEATYESGFVIDKFPISRPNLTFSTLTVSNMSPEDSSIYLCSVKQGAARETQYFGPGTRLLVL.

The chain joins TRBV2 to TRBJ2-5; 11 bases match TRBD1. In germline, CDR1 is SNHLY, CDR2 FYNNEI. The ends lost 5 bases at V and 5 bases at J; junction bases unmatched: 7. This CDR3 is built from 15 residues. The CDR3 DNA is TGTGCCAGCAGTACCCGGACAGGGGGCAGGGAGACCCAGTACTTC. Its translation is CASSTRTGGRETQYF.

This clone was observed a handful of times. The V and J genes are TRBV6-2 or TRBV6-3 and TRBJ2-5; 7 bases line up with TRBD1. With V trimmed by 6 bases and J by 5 bases, 6 bases remained unmatched. This CDR3 spans 13 amino acids. The V gene's germline CDR1 is MNHEY and CDR2 SVGEGT. CDR3 coding DNA: TGTGCCAGCAGCTTCCACAGGGGCGAGACCCAGTACTTC. Protein product: CASSFHRGETQYF.

This chain uses TRBV6-1 with TRBJ2-4; 9 bases align to TRBD1. Germline lookup yields CDR1 MNHNS and CDR2 SASEGT. V lost 2 bases to trimming and J lost 9 bases; unmatched junction nucleotides: 8. The length of the CDR3 is 15 residues. In nucleotides, the CDR3 is TGTGCCAGCAGTGAAAACCGGGACAGGGTAGCCATTCAGTACTTC. Residues: CASSENRDRVAIQYF.

The chain recombines TRBV7-2 with TRBJ2-7, with 7 bases aligning to TRBD2. Germline assignment: CDR1 SGHTA and CDR2 FQGNSA. The junction had 6 bases not matched to a gene; V was cut back by 1 base and J by 0 bases. The CDR3 runs 16 residues. CDR3 protein: CASSLGAGGSSYEQYF. CDR3 nucleotide sequence: TGTGCCAGCAGCTTAGGAGCCGGGGGGTCCTCCTACGAGCAGTACTTC.

The rearrangement joins TRBV10-1 to TRBJ2-3, with 10 positions matching TRBD2. After removal of 6 bases from V and 1 base from J, the junction contained 16 bases not matched to a gene. The V gene's germline CDR1 is WNHNN and CDR2 SYGVQD (reference sequence). The CDR3 loop spans 19 amino acids. CDR3 region: CASRTTSGASFSCTDTQYF. Written as DNA, the CDR3 is TGCGCCAGCAGGACCACTAGCGGGGCTTCTTTTTCGTGCACAGATACGCAGTATTTT.

V gene TRBV5-1 combines with J gene TRBJ2-5; tentatively, D is TRBD2 (7 bases). V was cut by 7 bases and J by 0 bases, with 16 bases left in between. The CDR3 loop spans 15 amino acids. Germline loops: CDR1 SGHRS, CDR2 YFSETQ. Here the CDR3 reads CASAGGGANQETQYF. CDR3 DNA: TGCGCCAGCGCTGGGGGGGGCGCGAACCAAGAGACCCAGTACTTC.

The gene calls are TRBV12-3 or TRBV12-4 and TRBJ1-5; D not certain. V lost 3 bases and J 0 bases, leaving 3 bases between the germline ends. This CDR3 contains 13 residues. As DNA, the CDR3 is TGTGCCAGCAGTTTTACTAGCAATCAGCCCCAGCATTTT. This codes for CASSFTSNQPQHF.